These 30 T cell receptor beta chains were sequenced from one sample in a study of CD8 T cells in Susac syndrome. With random hexamers, about 0.5 to 1 ug RNA was reverse transcribed. TCRdb reprocessed the immunoSEQ multiplex PCR reads with MiXCR, giving one entry per CDR3 protein. The sample includes more than 100,000 distinct CDR3 sequences, over 75% seen only once; the top ten take around 0.49%. The sequencing sample was made of CD8+ T cells from PBMCs. The origin of the receptors is a human donor with multiple sclerosis.

The chain has TRBV27 and TRBJ2-3; the match to TRBD2 covers 9 bases. V gave up 2 bases and J gave up 6 bases; unmatched junction bases: 12. Germline CDR1 is MNHEY and CDR2 is SMNVEV (reference sequence). CDR3 length: 17 residues. The CDR3 sequence: CASSLSGGGAFGDTQYF. Here the CDR3 DNA reads TGTGCCAGCAGTTTAAGCGGCGGGGGGGCGTTTGGGGATACGCAGTATTTT.

This clonotype has just one count. The gene calls are TRBV3-1 and TRBJ1-1; D not certain. Germline values: CDR1 LGHDT, CDR2 YNNKEL (reference sequence). The CDR3 runs to 13 residues. Trimming took off 0 bases at V and 8 bases at J, with 10 bases between the two ends. CDR3 residues: CASSQDNPSEAFF. In DNA form, the CDR3 reads TGTGCCAGCAGCCAAGATAATCCATCAGAAGCTTTCTTT.

The rearrangement joins TRBV30 to TRBJ2-7, with 8 bases aligning to TRBD1. The V and J ends lost 3 bases and 1 base, in that order; junction bases with no gene match: 11. The CDR3 length is 16 residues. The germline gives CDR1 GTSNPN, CDR2 SVGIG (reference sequence). CDR3 sequence reads: CAWRISTGGISYEQYF. The DNA for the CDR3 is TGTGCCTGGAGGATATCAACAGGGGGAATATCCTACGAGCAGTACTTC.

V gene TRBV29-1 combines with J gene TRBJ1-2; tentatively, D is TRBD1 (5 bases). Germline CDR1 is SQVTM and CDR2 is ANQGSEA. V lost 3 bases to trimming and J lost 4 bases, with 9 bases between them. The CDR3 extends over 12 amino acids. CDR3 bases: TGCAGCGTTGAGGGGGGATTCTATGGCTACACCTTC. It specifies CSVEGGFYGYTF.

V is TRBV7-9 and J is TRBJ2-7; D might be TRBD2 (5 bases). The CDR3 has 16 residues. Germline V gives CDR1 SEHNR, CDR2 FQNEAQ (reference sequence). V lost 0 bases to trimming and J lost 3 bases, with 15 bases between them. CDR3 region: CASSLAHGTGDYEQYV. Written as DNA, the CDR3 is TGTGCCAGCAGCTTAGCCCATGGCACCGGGGACTACGAGCAGTACGTC.

This chain connects TRBV11-2 to TRBJ2-7; TRBD2 agrees at 9 bases. Trimming took 2 bases from V and 1 from J; bases not matched to a gene: 0. CDR3 length: 14 amino acids. Germline lookup yields CDR1 SGHAT and CDR2 FQNNGV. The CDR3 nucleotides are TGTGCCAGCAGCTTAACTAGCGGGTCCTACGAGCAGTACTTC. This encodes CASSLTSGSYEQYF.

This chain connects TRBV5-5 to TRBJ2-3, with 7 bases identical to TRBD1. From germline, CDR1 is SGHKS and CDR2 YYEKEE (reference sequence). J lost 3 bases, V lost 6 bases, and 10 bases had no gene match. The CDR3 has 15 amino acids. CDR3 amino acids: CASTKRQGRTDTQYF. CDR3 coding DNA: TGTGCCAGCACCAAACGACAGGGAAGGACAGATACGCAGTATTTT.

The chain is built from TRBV5-1 and TRBJ1-2, with unresolved D. Germline V gene data show CDR1 as SGHRS and CDR2 as YFSETQ. Trimming removed 4 bases from V and 8 bases from J, with 12 bases in between. The CDR3 contains 12 residues. The chain's CDR3 is CASSPPGRGYTF. CDR3 bases: TGCGCCAGCAGCCCCCCCGGACGCGGCTACACCTTC.

Only a few counts were recorded for this clonotype. The chain links TRBV5-4 to TRBJ2-5; perhaps TRBD2 as D (6 bases). Germline CDR1 reads SGHNT; CDR2 reads YYREEE (reference sequence). The length of the CDR3 is 14 residues. V was trimmed by 0 bases and J by 5 bases, leaving 11 bases between them. CDR3 nucleotide sequence: TGTGCCAGCAGCTTGGGACTAGAGCGTGAGACCCAGTACTTC. It is translated as CASSLGLERETQYF.

There are a few counts of this clonotype. The chain joins TRBV5-1 to TRBJ2-7, with D tentatively TRBD1 or TRBD2 (5 bases each). This CDR3 contains 13 residues. V was pared by 4 bases and J by 4 bases, with 12 bases between. CDR1 and CDR2 (germline): SGHRS, YFSETQ. The CDR3: CASSPGTYYEQYF. CDR3 DNA: TGCGCCAGCAGCCCCGGGACCTATTACGAGCAGTACTTC.

This chain connects TRBV20-1 to TRBJ2-5; possible D gene TRBD2, 5 bases. The CDR3 runs to 16 residues. V dropped 4 bases and J dropped 5 bases, with 23 bases sitting between them. Germline V gene lookup returns CDR1 DFQATT and CDR2 SNEGSKA (reference sequence). For the CDR3, the DNA is TGCAGTGCTATAGAGGTTTACCGGGAACGCGAGGAGACCCAGTACTTC. Amino acid sequence: CSAIEVYREREETQYF.

V gene TRBV27 combines with J gene TRBJ2-1; D ambiguous. The CDR3 consists of 13 residues. The V gene's germline CDR1 is MNHEY and CDR2 SMNVEV (reference sequence). The V end was cut by 0 bases, the J end by 6 bases, with 6 bases between. The CDR3 reads CASSLSSLNEQFF. In nucleotides, the CDR3 is TGTGCCAGCAGTTTATCTAGTCTCAATGAGCAGTTCTTC.

The gene calls are TRBV2 and TRBJ1-5; TRBD1 aligns across 7 bases. Looked up from germline, CDR1 is SNHLY and CDR2 is FYNNEI. With 5 bases clipped from V and 5 bases from J, the junction kept 9 bases outside the gene matches. This CDR3 has 15 amino acids. The CDR3 DNA reads as TGTGCCAGCAGTTTTCTAGGAGGGGGCGATCAGCCCCAGCATTTT. Its protein product is CASSFLGGGDQPQHF.

V and J are TRBV2 and TRBJ2-7; maybe TRBD1 (6 bases). The CDR3 has 16 amino acids. Germline V CDR1 and CDR2: SNHLY, FYNNEI. Trimming removed 0 bases at V and 2 bases at J, with 14 bases between. The CDR3 reads CASSEARTEVTYEQYF. Written as DNA, the CDR3 is TGTGCCAGCAGTGAAGCGCGGACAGAAGTGACCTACGAGCAGTACTTC.

V usage is TRBV4-1 and J usage is TRBJ2-7; no clear D gene. Germline CDR1 is MGHRA and CDR2 is YSYEKL. The CDR3 is 17 amino acids. Deletions cut 4 bases from V and 2 bases from J, with 21 bases between. The CDR3 loop reads CASSPGISADRPYEQYF. The DNA for the CDR3 is TGCGCCAGCAGCCCAGGTATCTCCGCGGATCGTCCCTACGAGCAGTACTTC.

The chain recombines TRBV19 with TRBJ2-1, with D unresolved. CDR3 length: 12 amino acids. With 6 bases removed from V and 4 bases from J, the gap between germline ends came to 7 bases. Germline V gives CDR1 LNHDA, CDR2 SQIVND (reference sequence). CDR3 amino acids: CASSWQYNEQFF. The CDR3 nucleotides read TGTGCCAGTAGCTGGCAGTACAATGAGCAGTTCTTC.

The rearrangement links TRBV25-1 to TRBJ1-1, with D hard to call. The length of the CDR3 is 14 residues. The V gene lost 1 base and the J gene lost 0 bases, with 6 bases spanning the gap. The germline V gene encodes CDR1 MGHDK and CDR2 SYGVNS. DNA of the CDR3: TGTGCCAGCAGTGAATGGACGGTGAACACTGAAGCTTTCTTT. Translation: CASSEWTVNTEAFF. The whole variable domain, filled in from reference TRBV25-1 and TRBJ1-1, reads EADIYQTPRYLVIGTGKKITLECSQTMGHDKMYWYQQDPGMELHLIHYSYGVNSTEKGDLSSESTVSRIRTEHFPLTLESARPSHTSQYLCASSEWTVNTEAFFGQGTRLTVV.

This chain links TRBV7-2 with TRBJ1-4, with D uncertain. This CDR3 has 16 amino acids. V was shortened by 0 bases and J by 2 bases, with 10 bases between the two germline ends. CDR1 and CDR2 (germline): SGHTA, FQGNSA. The CDR3 DNA sequence: TGTGCCAGCAGCTTAGCGGTATACGCCACTAATGAAAAACTGTTTTTT. This gives the protein CASSLAVYATNEKLFF.

The table lists this clonotype with a few counts. This chain joins TRBV7-8 and TRBJ2-5; D possibly corresponds to TRBD1 (5 bases). Trimming took 2 bases from V and 1 from J, leaving 8 bases between them. Germline-derived CDR1 and CDR2 are SGHVS and FQNEAQ. The CDR3 loop spans 14 amino acids. The CDR3 loop reads CASSLRGSQETQYF. Here the CDR3 DNA reads TGTGCCAGCAGCTTAAGGGGTAGCCAAGAGACCCAGTACTTC.

The V and J genes are TRBV9 and TRBJ2-1; 9 bases match TRBD1. V dropped 5 bases and J dropped 5; count of bases not matched to a gene: 8. CDR1 SGDLS and CDR2 YYNGEE come from the germline V gene. This CDR3 has 15 residues. CDR3 in amino acids: CASRPTGGPDNEQFF. The CDR3 DNA follows: TGTGCCAGCAGACCCACAGGGGGCCCAGACAATGAGCAGTTCTTC.

The chain uses TRBV4-1 and TRBJ1-1; D call uncertain. V lost 4 bases, J lost 0 bases, and 12 bases lay in between. The germline gives CDR1 MGHRA, CDR2 YSYEKL. The CDR3 contains 15 residues. The CDR3 is CASSPFGVMNTEAFF. CDR3 DNA sequence: TGCGCCAGCAGCCCCTTCGGGGTTATGAACACTGAAGCTTTCTTT.

The rearrangement uses TRBV25-1 and TRBJ2-5; the match to TRBD2 covers 7 bases. This CDR3 is built from 14 residues. Germline lookup yields CDR1 MGHDK and CDR2 SYGVNS. V trimming: 6 bases; J trimming: 4 bases; junction bases outside the gene matches: 8. Here the CDR3 reads CASSGPGGRETQYF. CDR3 coding DNA: TGTGCCAGCAGCGGACCGGGGGGTAGAGAGACCCAGTACTTC.

The chain uses TRBV7-2 and TRBJ2-2; D not resolved. V lost 4 bases to trimming and J lost 4 bases, with 10 bases between them. Per the germline V gene, CDR1 is SGHTA and CDR2 is FQGNSA. This CDR3 has 14 amino acids. CDR3 bases: TGTGCCAGCAGCTGGCGGAGATCCACCGGGGAGCTGTTTTTT. This gives the protein CASSWRRSTGELFF.

This chain joins TRBV24-1 and TRBJ1-5; D not resolved. Germline CDR1 KGHDR, CDR2 SFDVKD. This CDR3 is built from 13 residues. V was clipped by 1 base and J by 6 bases, with 6 bases between them. CDR3 nucleotides: TGTGCCACCAGTGATTTAGAGGGTCAGCCCCAGCATTTT. It encodes CATSDLEGQPQHF.

V usage is TRBV27 and J usage is TRBJ2-7; D might be TRBD1 (6 bases). The germline CDR1 and CDR2 sequences are MNHEY and SMNVEV (reference sequence). Deletions cut 5 bases from V and 2 bases from J, with 22 bases between. The CDR3 has 17 residues. CDR3 loop: CASSPRKGTGRPYEQYV. The CDR3 DNA is TGTGCCAGCAGTCCCCGCAAGGGAACAGGGAGACCCTACGAGCAGTACGTC.

DNA of the CDR3: TGCGCCAGCAGCCAATATACAGGGGGCTACGAGCAGTACGTC. Its protein is CASSQYTGGYEQYV. The chain links TRBV4-1 to TRBJ2-7; 8 bases agree with TRBD1. This CDR3 has 14 amino acids. Per the germline V gene, CDR1 is MGHRA and CDR2 is YSYEKL. The trim removed 2 bases at V and 3 bases at J, leaving 3 bases unmatched.

V is TRBV4-1 and J is TRBJ1-2; D unresolved. Per the germline V gene, CDR1 is MGHRA and CDR2 is YSYEKL. V was shortened by 0 bases and J by 6 bases, with 8 bases between the two germline ends. CDR3 length: 13 amino acids. The CDR3 loop reads CASSQDWENGYTF. For the CDR3, the DNA is TGCGCCAGCAGCCAAGATTGGGAGAATGGCTACACCTTC.

As regards this clonotype: Since the CDR3 does not end with the conserved phenylalanine or tryptophan, this likely comes from a read error. The chain combines TRBV5-6 with TRBJ2-5, with 7 bases aligning to TRBD2. CDR3 size: 15 residues. Per the germline V gene, CDR1 is SGHDT and CDR2 is YYEEEE. The V segment lost 0 bases and the J segment 5 bases; nucleotides outside the gene matches: 7. The CDR3 coding sequence is TGTGCCAGCAGCTTGGAACTAGCGTGGAGGGAGACCCAGTACCTC. This encodes CASSLELAWRETQYL.

The chain employs TRBV5-6 and TRBJ2-3; tentatively, D is TRBD1 (5 bases). The CDR3 length is 18 residues. Germline CDR1 reads SGHDT; CDR2 reads YYEEEE. V lost 1 base, J lost 1 base, and 19 bases lay in between. The CDR3 sequence: CASSLSSQGFLGTDTQYF. Written as DNA, the CDR3 is TGTGCCAGCAGCTTGAGCAGCCAGGGATTTTTGGGCACAGATACGCAGTATTTT.

This clonotype was observed once. The chain employs TRBV6-5 and TRBJ2-1, with unresolved D. CDR1 is MNHEY and CDR2 is SVGAGI in the germline V gene. The CDR3 loop spans 14 amino acids. The V end lost 2 bases, the J end lost 5 bases, and 10 bases lay between the germline ends. Written as DNA, the CDR3 is TGTGCCAGCAGTTACGGCGGACCGAACAATGAGCAGTTCTTC. Translated: CASSYGGPNNEQFF.